These 8 T cell receptor beta chains originate from one sample sequenced in a study of cytomegalovirus exposure and HLA in healthy donors. Generated by immunoSEQ multiplex PCR, the TCRdb table keeps only in-frame clones and is missing some. In the table there are 100,000 to 120,000 clones, approximately 89% of which are singletons. The sequencing sample was made of PBMCs. The receptor set was obtained from a woman under 30 in good health and CMV-seronegative.

The rearrangement joins TRBV5-1 to TRBJ1-2; D unresolved. Germline CDR1 is SGHRS and CDR2 is YFSETQ. CDR3 length: 12 residues. Between the trimmed V and J ends, which lost 6 bases and 5 bases, there was a span of 11 bases. The chain's CDR3 is CASNDGGYGYTF. CDR3 nucleotides: TGCGCCAGCAACGACGGAGGGTATGGCTACACCTTC.

The rearrangement links TRBV9 to TRBJ2-7, with 15 bases matching TRBD2. Germline trimming cut 0 bases from V and 5 bases from J; bases unmatched to any gene: 6. The CDR3 has 17 residues. From germline, CDR1 is SGDLS and CDR2 YYNGEE. The CDR3 loop reads CASSVGGLAGGDNEQYF. Written as DNA, the CDR3 is TGTGCCAGCAGCGTAGGGGGACTAGCGGGAGGAGATAACGAGCAGTACTTC.

The J gene is TRBJ2-7, the V gene TRBV11-2; D unresolved. Trimming left V 4 bases short and J 7 bases short, with 14 bases between. From germline, CDR1 is SGHAT and CDR2 FQNNGV. The CDR3 contains 13 residues. CDR3 nucleotides: TGTGCCAGCAGCTCGTCTGGAGTCCGGGAGCAGTACTTC. Protein sequence: CASSSSGVREQYF. Full variable domain (remainder filled in from reference TRBV11-2 and TRBJ2-7): EAGVAQSPRYKIIEKRQSVAFWCNPISGHATLYWYQQILGQGPKLLIQFQNNGVVDDSQLPKDRFSAERLKGVDSTLKIQPAKLEDSAVYLCASSSSGVREQYFGPGTRLTVT.

The CDR3 DNA is TGTGCCTGGAGTGTACGAGGGTACGAGCAGTACTTC. It translates to CAWSVRGYEQYF. V gene TRBV30 combines with J gene TRBJ2-7; tentative D call: TRBD2 (5 bases). The ends were cut back, 0 bases at V and 4 bases at J, with 7 bases in the middle. The CDR3 covers 12 residues. Germline CDR1 is GTSNPN and CDR2 is SVGIG (reference sequence).

The V call is TRBV7-3, the J call TRBJ2-2, with 8 bases identical to TRBD1. This CDR3 has 17 amino acids. Germline V gene sequence: CDR1 SGHTA, CDR2 FQGTGA. With 0 bases clipped from V and 3 bases from J, the junction kept 6 bases outside the gene matches. The CDR3 loop is CASSLTGTGADTGELFF. The DNA of the CDR3 is TGTGCCAGCAGCTTAACGGGGACAGGCGCAGACACCGGGGAGCTGTTTTTT.

The chain couples TRBV28 to TRBJ2-3; D perhaps matches TRBD1 (5 bases). The CDR3 sequence is 16 residues long. The V end was cut by 1 base, the J end by 0 bases, with 11 bases between. Germline V lookup: CDR1 MDHEN, CDR2 SYDVKM. The CDR3 bases are TGTGCCAGCAGTTTATTTCGCGCAGGGAGCACAGATACGCAGTATTTT. Translation gives CASSLFRAGSTDTQYF.

V gene TRBV6-4 combines with J gene TRBJ2-1; 7 bases match TRBD2. The V gene end was trimmed by 7 bases and the J gene end by 7 bases; junction bases not matched to a gene: 10. Germline V gene lookup returns CDR1 MRHNA and CDR2 SNTAGT. The length of the CDR3 is 14 residues. CDR3 protein: CASTLDWGGNEQFF. The CDR3 DNA follows: TGTGCCAGCACTCTCGACTGGGGGGGAAATGAGCAGTTCTTC.

This clone appeared a single time. The chain recombines TRBV27 with TRBJ2-7, with a possible D match to TRBD1 (5 bases). The CDR3 is 12 amino acids. CDR1 is MNHEY and CDR2 is SMNVEV in the germline V gene (reference sequence). Trimming stripped 4 bases from V and 4 bases from J, with 8 bases between. The CDR3 protein is CASSSTEYEQYF. The DNA for the CDR3 is TGTGCCAGCAGTTCGACAGAGTACGAGCAGTACTTC.